Shown below are 12 T cell receptor beta chains from a single sample sequenced in a study of technical replicates of blood from a few donors. Sequencing was performed with immunoSEQ multiplex PCR; in TCRdb, only in-frame clones are kept and a portion is missing. Among 75,000 to 95,000 clones listed, 94% were seen once. Sequencing was performed on T cells isolated from PBMCs. These receptors were taken from a human donor in good health.

The rearrangement uses TRBV21-1 and TRBJ2-5; the tabulated D call, TRBD2, remains unverified against the DNA. TRBV21-1 is a pseudogene. The CDR3 extends over 15 amino acids. The CDR3 spells CASSKNPLYRETQYF. DNA of the CDR3: TGTGCCAGCAGCAAAAATCCTCTTTATCGGGAGACCCAGTACTTC.

The V and J genes are TRBV5-4 and TRBJ2-3; possible D gene TRBD2, 5 bases. Germline V gives CDR1 SGHNT, CDR2 YYREEE (reference sequence). V lost 4 bases and J 6 bases, leaving 9 bases between the germline ends. CDR3 length: 12 residues. The CDR3, as DNA: TGTGCCAGCAGCGGACTCCCCGATACGCAGTATTTT. Residues: CASSGLPDTQYF.

The V gene is TRBV9, the J gene TRBJ2-7; 9 bases map to TRBD1. Germline loops: CDR1 SGDLS, CDR2 YYNGEE. V shed 5 bases, J shed 2 bases, and the junction held 11 bases outside the gene matches. CDR3 length: 16 amino acids. CDR3 loop: CASSVSVGTGTYEQYF. CDR3 bases: TGTGCCAGCAGTGTAAGTGTCGGGACAGGGACCTACGAGCAGTACTTC.

This clone occurred once. The V and J genes are TRBV21-1 and TRBJ2-3; the D call in the table, TRBD2, was not verified against the DNA. TRBV21-1 is assigned pseudogene status. The CDR3 covers 16 residues. In nucleotides, the CDR3 is TGTGCCAGCAGCAGAACCGGGACTAGAGAGGCGGATACGCAGTATTTT. It translates to CASSRTGTREADTQYF.

This chain connects TRBV5-6 to TRBJ1-5, with D uncertain. Germline CDR1 reads SGHDT; CDR2 reads YYEEEE. The length of the CDR3 is 15 residues. Trimming removed 4 bases from V and 3 bases from J, with 14 bases in between. The CDR3 DNA reads TGTGCCAGCAGCCGGCGGGGAAACCCCAATCAGCCCCAGCATTTT. As protein: CASSRRGNPNQPQHF.

The chain employs TRBV11-2 and TRBJ1-4, with 7 bases matching TRBD1. V lost 5 bases to trimming and J lost 3 bases; unmatched junction nucleotides: 3. Germline CDR1 reads SGHAT; CDR2 reads FQNNGV. The CDR3 runs 14 residues. The DNA of the CDR3 is TGTGCCAGCAGCCAGGGGGTGGCTAATGAAAAACTGTTTTTT. Translated, it gives CASSQGVANEKLFF.

CDR3 region: CASSYGSGLYEQYF. CDR3 bases: TGTGCCAGCAGTTACGGTAGCGGACTTTACGAGCAGTACTTC. The chain carries TRBV6-5 and TRBJ2-7, with a possible D match to TRBD2 (6 bases). The germline V gene has CDR1 MNHEY and CDR2 SVGAGI. The CDR3 totals 14 residues. With 2 bases removed from V and 4 bases from J, the gap between germline ends came to 12 bases.

This chain uses TRBV19 with TRBJ2-7, with D hard to call. CDR1 and CDR2 from the germline V gene are LNHDA and SQIVND (reference sequence). V shed 2 bases and J shed 0 bases, with 8 bases lying between them. The CDR3 spans 14 residues. CDR3 nucleotides: TGTGCCAGTAGTATACAGACAAACTCCTACGAGCAGTACTTC. Translation: CASSIQTNSYEQYF.

This clone occurred a few times. This sequence joins TRBV9 and TRBJ2-3; TRBD2 matches 8 bases. CDR1 and CDR2 (germline): SGDLS, YYNGEE. Trimming removed 4 bases from V and 2 bases from J; junction bases left unmatched: 9. The CDR3 is 16 residues long. The CDR3 DNA reads TGTGCCAGCAGCACCCAGACGGGAGGGACCACAGATACGCAGTATTTT. Translating it yields CASSTQTGGTTDTQYF.

V is TRBV10-3 and J is TRBJ1-5; D is uncertain. Trimming cost V 0 bases and J 3 bases, with 6 bases left between them. Germline-derived CDR1 and CDR2 are ENHRY and SYGVKD. CDR3 length: 14 residues. As DNA, the CDR3 is TGTGCCATCAGTGAGTCGGCGGACAATCAGCCCCAGCATTTT. It specifies CAISESADNQPQHF.

The V gene is TRBV7-2, the J gene TRBJ2-1, with 14 bases fitting TRBD2. There are 17 residues in the CDR3. Germline CDR1 is SGHTA and CDR2 is FQGNSA. The V gene end was trimmed by 2 bases and the J gene end by 7 bases; junction bases not matched to a gene: 7. CDR3 residues: CASSLPTSGRARNEQFF. CDR3 bases: TGTGCCAGCAGCTTACCGACTAGCGGGAGGGCCAGGAATGAGCAGTTCTTC.

The rearrangement joins TRBV6-1 to TRBJ2-7, with D possibly TRBD1 on 5 matching bases. CDR1 and CDR2 from the germline V gene are MNHNS and SASEGT. V lost 3 bases and J lost 4, with 10 bases in between. The CDR3 contains 13 residues. For the CDR3, the DNA is TGTGCCAGCAGTGAGGGGCATACGTACGAGCAGTACTTC. It specifies CASSEGHTYEQYF.